These 14 T cell receptor beta chains were all obtained from the same sample, sequenced in a study of glioma-infiltrating T cells after dendritic cell vaccination. Sequenced by immunoSEQ multiplex PCR; TCRdb stores in-frame clones only, minus some. The sample carries tens of thousands of clones, about four fifths recorded once. The source material was blood, sampled before dendritic cell vaccination. These receptors were taken from a human donor with glioblastoma.

The chain is built from TRBV27 and TRBJ1-4; TRBD1 might be the D (5 bases). Germline V gene lookup returns CDR1 MNHEY and CDR2 SMNVEV (reference sequence). Deletions cut 6 bases from V and 7 bases from J, with 18 bases between. The CDR3 has 15 amino acids. The CDR3 loop is CASSSVTGGPEKLFF. DNA for the CDR3: TGTGCCAGCAGCAGCGTAACCGGGGGACCTGAAAAACTGTTTTTT.

The rearrangement joins TRBV5-1 to TRBJ2-1; possible D gene TRBD2, 6 bases. Germline CDR1 reads SGHRS; CDR2 reads YFSETQ. There are 16 residues in the CDR3. V lost 4 bases to trimming and J lost 2 bases, with 16 bases between them. CDR3 bases: TGCGCCAGCAGCGTCGGGGAGGCTTTAGCCTACAATGAGCAGTTCTTC. Translated: CASSVGEALAYNEQFF.

J is TRBJ2-3 and V is TRBV11-3; no clear D. This CDR3 has 15 amino acids. V lost 4 bases to trimming and J lost 1 base, with 12 bases between them. Germline CDR1 reads SGHNT; CDR2 reads YENEEA. The CDR3 loop reads CASSSGRLGTDTQYF. CDR3 nucleotides: TGTGCCAGCAGCTCAGGCAGGTTGGGCACAGATACGCAGTATTTT.

The chain carries TRBV2 and TRBJ2-5; TRBD2 agrees at 9 bases. Germline trimming cut 5 bases from V and 2 bases from J; bases unmatched to any gene: 3. The CDR3 extends over 14 amino acids. CDR1 SNHLY and CDR2 FYNNEI come from the germline V gene. CDR3: CASSLAGSQETQYF. The DNA of the CDR3 is TGTGCCAGCAGTCTAGCGGGGTCACAAGAGACCCAGTACTTC. Complete variable domain (other parts from reference TRBV2 and TRBJ2-5): EPEVTQTPSHQVTQMGQEVILRCVPISNHLYFYWYRQILGQKVEFLVSFYNNEISEKSEIFDDQFSVERPDGSNFTLKIRSTKLEDSAMYFCASSLAGSQETQYFGPGTRLLVL.

This clone showed up just once. The chain is built from TRBV27 and TRBJ2-2; D is uncertain. Deletions cut 5 bases from V and 0 bases from J, with 4 bases between. The CDR3 consists of 13 residues. Germline CDR1 is MNHEY and CDR2 is SMNVEV (reference sequence). DNA for the CDR3: TGTGCCAGCAGTCCCACGAACACCGGGGAGCTGTTTTTT. It yields the protein CASSPTNTGELFF.

V is TRBV19 and J is TRBJ1-2, with 7 bases fitting TRBD1. V shed 3 bases and J 4 bases; nucleotides not matched to a gene: 29. The CDR3 loop spans 22 amino acids. Germline CDR1 LNHDA, CDR2 SQIVND (reference sequence). Here the CDR3 reads CASSIFTPLLQADRSLSYGYTF. The CDR3 nucleotides read TGTGCCAGTAGTATTTTCACTCCACTCCTTCAAGCGGACAGGTCTTTATCCTATGGCTACACCTTC.

This chain uses TRBV5-1 with TRBJ1-1, with 9 nucleotides matching TRBD1. Unmatched junction bases numbered 13, after V lost 4 bases and J lost 12 bases. There are 14 residues in the CDR3. The germline V gene has CDR1 SGHRS and CDR2 YFSETQ. The CDR3 nucleotides read TGCGCCAGCAGCCCGGGGACAGGGCAAGGGGAATCTTTCTTT. It is translated as CASSPGTGQGESFF.

The rearrangement joins TRBV6-1 to TRBJ2-7; 7 bases match TRBD1. The length of the CDR3 is 13 residues. The germline gives CDR1 MNHNS, CDR2 SASEGT. Trimming removed 0 bases from V and 9 bases from J; junction bases left unmatched: 5. CDR3 loop: CASSEAGQPGQYV. CDR3 DNA: TGTGCCAGCAGTGAAGCGGGACAGCCGGGGCAGTACGTC.

This clone was counted a few times. V gene TRBV5-6 combines with J gene TRBJ2-2, with D possibly matching TRBD1 (5 bases). Germline loops: CDR1 SGHDT, CDR2 YYEEEE. CDR3 length: 15 amino acids. The germline V and J ends were trimmed by 0 bases and 5 bases, with 11 bases remaining between them. This CDR3 is CASSLGQGATGELFF. As DNA, the CDR3 is TGTGCCAGCAGCTTGGGGCAAGGGGCGACCGGGGAGCTGTTTTTT.

The chain combines TRBV19 with TRBJ2-2, with TRBD2 identical over 7 bases. Germline-derived CDR1 and CDR2 are LNHDA and SQIVND (reference sequence). The CDR3 extends over 16 amino acids. The ends lost 2 bases at V and 2 bases at J; junction bases unmatched: 5. CDR3 DNA: TGTGCCAGTAGTATACGAAGCGGGGTTAACACCGGGGAGCTGTTTTTT. This codes for CASSIRSGVNTGELFF.

The chain carries TRBV6-5 and TRBJ2-1; D is unresolved. Germline loops: CDR1 MNHEY, CDR2 SVGAGI. Trimming removed 7 bases at V and 0 bases at J, with 13 bases between. The CDR3 has 15 residues. The CDR3 DNA reads as TGTGCCAGCACCGATATAAAGAGCTCCTACAATGAGCAGTTCTTC. It yields the protein CASTDIKSSYNEQFF.

V gene TRBV6-6 combines with J gene TRBJ2-7, with D perhaps matching TRBD1 (6 bases). Germline V gene sequence: CDR1 MNHNY, CDR2 SVGAGI (reference sequence). The length of the CDR3 is 14 residues. The V and J ends lost 7 bases and 6 bases respectively, with 19 bases between them. As DNA, the CDR3 is TGTGCCAGCACAGTTACAGGGCGATGGGGCGAGCAGTACGTC. It yields the protein CASTVTGRWGEQYV.

The chain uses TRBV5-1 and TRBJ1-6; a weak D match, TRBD1 (6 bases). Germline V CDR1 and CDR2: SGHRS, YFSETQ. CDR3 length: 20 residues. Trimming took off 1 base at V and 4 bases at J, with 24 bases between the two ends. CDR3 residues: CASSLTTSAGRGSYNSPLHF. The CDR3 coding sequence is TGCGCCAGCAGCTTGACCACGTCCGCTGGCAGGGGATCTTATAATTCACCCCTCCACTTT.

This rearrangement joins TRBV7-9 to TRBJ1-1; TRBD1 matches at 7 bases. The CDR3 covers 16 residues. Trimming removed 2 bases from V and 2 bases from J; junction bases left unmatched: 8. Germline assignment: CDR1 SEHNR and CDR2 FQNEAQ (reference sequence). For the CDR3, the DNA is TGTGCCAGCAGCTTATTAGGGGGACAGACAAACACTGAAGCTTTCTTT. Translation: CASSLLGGQTNTEAFF.